The 32 T cell receptor beta chains listed next were all sequenced from one sample in a study of human T cells and chemical hapten exposure. It was the library that attached unique molecular identifiers to individual cDNA molecules. One entry per CDR3 protein, called by TCRdb with MiXCR from the reads. The data hold roughly 120,000 distinct CDR3 sequences, with more than 8.5% observed a single time. Unfractionated whole blood served as the source for total RNA extraction. Sequencing input: whole blood. Every receptor here comes from a human donor in good health. Some clones in this sample may be carry-over from other donors' samples.

This clonotype was counted many times. The V gene is TRBV12-3 or TRBV12-4, the J gene TRBJ1-4; D is unresolved. The CDR3 sequence is 14 residues long. The germline V and J ends were trimmed by 2 bases and 0 bases, with 4 bases remaining between them. The CDR3 DNA reads as TGTGCCAGCAGTTTACAGGCAACTAATGAAAAACTGTTTTTT. This encodes CASSLQATNEKLFF.

Notes on this clonotype: This may arise from a read error, as a much more abundant clone is one base away. The CDR3 end shows no conserved phenylalanine or tryptophan, and so a read error is likely. The gene calls are TRBV19 and TRBJ2-1; 8 positions agree with TRBD2. Germline V lookup: CDR1 LNHDA, CDR2 SQIVND (reference sequence). V lost 5 bases and J lost 4; bases outside the gene matches: 4. The CDR3 covers 14 residues. The DNA of the CDR3 is TGTGCCAGTAGTCCGTTAGCGGGGTACAATGAGCAGTTCCTC. It is translated as CASSPLAGYNEQFL.

Only a few counts were recorded for this clonotype. The chain couples TRBV18 to TRBJ2-1; 9 nucleotides match TRBD2. CDR1 is KGHSH and CDR2 is LQKENI in the germline V gene. The CDR3 totals 15 residues. Trimming took 5 bases from V and 9 from J; bases not matched to a gene: 11. The chain's CDR3 is CASSSDASGIFEQFF. For the CDR3, the DNA is TGTGCCAGCTCATCAGACGCTAGCGGGATCTTTGAGCAGTTCTTC.

This clonotype has a handful of counts. The gene calls are TRBV19 and TRBJ1-1; D unresolved. V was pared by 4 bases and J by 0 bases, with 6 bases between. Per the germline V gene, CDR1 is LNHDA and CDR2 is SQIVND (reference sequence). The CDR3 loop spans 13 amino acids. The CDR3 loop is CASSNPMNTEAFF. For the CDR3, the DNA is TGTGCCAGTAGTAACCCGATGAACACTGAAGCTTTCTTT.

The sample holds many counts of this clonotype. This chain joins TRBV29-1 and TRBJ1-1; D is ambiguous. This CDR3 region has 12 residues. Germline CDR1 is SQVTM and CDR2 is ANQGSEA. The ends were cut back, 2 bases at V and 1 base at J, with 5 bases in the middle. The CDR3 region is CSVEPGNTEAFF. The CDR3 coding sequence is TGCAGCGTTGAACCGGGGAACACTGAAGCTTTCTTT.

There are a few counts of this clonotype. The chain joins TRBV20-1 to TRBJ2-1; a weak D match, TRBD2 (5 bases). Trimming cost V 5 bases and J 0 bases, with 20 bases left between them. Germline V CDR1 and CDR2: DFQATT, SNEGSKA (reference sequence). CDR3 length: 17 amino acids. CDR3 DNA sequence: TGCAGTGCTTCTTCATTCCGACTGGGGAGCTCCTACAATGAGCAGTTCTTC. It codes for CSASSFRLGSSYNEQFF.

This clonotype was observed a handful of times. CDR3 bases: TGTGCCAGCTCACCGGACGGAACGAACACCGGGGAGCTGTTTTTT. The encoded protein is CASSPDGTNTGELFF. The rearrangement uses TRBV18 and TRBJ2-2, with no clear D. Trimming took off 3 bases at V and 0 bases at J, with 8 bases between the two ends. The CDR3 loop spans 15 amino acids. CDR1 KGHSH and CDR2 LQKENI come from the germline V gene.

This rearrangement joins TRBV11-2 to TRBJ1-1; no clear D gene. The germline gives CDR1 SGHAT, CDR2 FQNNGV. The CDR3 has 17 amino acids. V was clipped by 5 bases and J by 0 bases, with 19 bases between them. This CDR3 reads CASSPIGRLGMNTEAFF. In DNA, the CDR3 is TGTGCCAGCAGCCCCATAGGGCGTCTGGGTATGAACACTGAAGCTTTCTTT.

The rearrangement links TRBV19 to TRBJ1-1; a possible D gene is TRBD1 (5 bases). The germline V gene has CDR1 LNHDA and CDR2 SQIVND (reference sequence). Trimming cost V 5 bases and J 7 bases, with 17 bases left between them. This CDR3 contains 14 residues. The CDR3 loop reads CASSPGARPLEAFF. The CDR3 DNA sequence: TGTGCCAGTAGTCCCGGGGCCAGGCCCCTTGAAGCTTTCTTT.

This clonotype was detected only a few times. The chain links TRBV5-1 to TRBJ2-5; 13 nucleotides align to TRBD2. V was pared by 3 bases and J by 0 bases, with 2 bases of the junction left unmatched. Germline V gene data show CDR1 as SGHRS and CDR2 as YFSETQ. CDR3 length: 16 residues. This chain's CDR3 is CASSYGTSGNQETQYF. CDR3 sequence (DNA): TGCGCCAGCAGCTATGGGACTAGCGGGAACCAAGAGACCCAGTACTTC. The variable domain in full, with the rest retrieved from reference TRBV5-1 and TRBJ2-5, is KAGVTQTPRYLIKTRGQQVTLSCSPISGHRSVSWYQQTPGQGLQFLFEYFSETQRNKGNFPGRFSGRQFSNSRSEMNVSTLELGDSALYLCASSYGTSGNQETQYFGPGTRLLVL.

This clonotype showed up many times. The V gene is TRBV25-1, the J gene TRBJ1-2, with D perhaps matching TRBD1 (5 bases). The CDR3 has 14 amino acids. Trimming removed 0 bases from V and 6 bases from J, with 11 bases in between. From germline, CDR1 is MGHDK and CDR2 SYGVNS. The CDR3 region has the DNA TGTGCCAGCAGTGAATATTCAAGGGGCCATGGCTACACCTTC. This gives the protein CASSEYSRGHGYTF.

The chain combines TRBV6-5 with TRBJ2-3; 8 bases line up with TRBD1. The V gene end was trimmed by 7 bases and the J gene end by 2 bases; junction bases not matched to a gene: 11. The V gene's germline CDR1 is MNHEY and CDR2 SVGAGI. The CDR3 consists of 16 residues. CDR3 DNA sequence: TGTGCCAGCAAAAGTCCGACAGGGGAATACACAGATACGCAGTATTTT. It is translated as CASKSPTGEYTDTQYF.

In its sample, this clonotype was seen many times. V gene TRBV25-1 combines with J gene TRBJ1-2; possibly TRBD1 for D (6 bases). Looked up from germline, CDR1 is MGHDK and CDR2 is SYGVNS. Deletions cut 1 base from V and 5 bases from J, with 14 bases between. The CDR3 is made up of 15 amino acids. CDR3 loop: CASSESGQLLYGYTF. In nucleotides, the CDR3 is TGTGCCAGCAGTGAATCTGGACAGTTATTATATGGCTACACCTTC.

As concerns this clonotype: A much larger clone differs from this one at a single base, so this may be a read error. The chain employs TRBV7-9 and TRBJ1-4; no firm D call. This CDR3 region has 13 residues. Trimming stripped 5 bases from V and 5 bases from J, with 9 bases between. From germline, CDR1 is SEHNR and CDR2 FQNEAQ (reference sequence). The CDR3 DNA reads TGTGCCAGCAGCCCAGAACAGAATGAAAAACTGTTTTTT. Residues: CASSPEQNEKLFF.

The J gene is TRBJ2-7, the V gene TRBV6-5; 9 bases fit TRBD1. V lost 4 bases and J lost 2; bases outside the gene matches: 6. The germline gives CDR1 MNHEY, CDR2 SVGAGI. The length of the CDR3 is 15 residues. CDR3 sequence reads: CASSSLDRGTYEQYF. The CDR3 region has the DNA TGTGCCAGCAGTTCCCTGGACAGGGGAACCTACGAGCAGTACTTC.

The V gene is TRBV6-2 or TRBV6-3, the J gene TRBJ2-6; D is ambiguous. Trimming cost V 1 base and J 0 bases, with 10 bases left between them. Germline V lookup: CDR1 MNHEY, CDR2 SVGEGT. The CDR3 is 17 residues long. Written as DNA, the CDR3 is TGTGCCAGCAGTTACTACGACACCGGCTCTGGGGCCAACGTCCTGACTTTC. Protein product: CASSYYDTGSGANVLTF.

This chain links TRBV4-1 with TRBJ2-5; D possibly uses TRBD1 or TRBD2 (5 bases each). This CDR3 region has 15 residues. Trimming took off 0 bases at V and 4 bases at J, with 12 bases between the two ends. From germline, CDR1 is MGHRA and CDR2 YSYEKL. The CDR3 reads CASSQEEAGLETQYF. CDR3 bases: TGCGCCAGCAGCCAAGAGGAGGCAGGGTTAGAGACCCAGTACTTC.

This clonotype has more than one count but fewer than ten. The gene calls are TRBV10-3 and TRBJ2-7; maybe TRBD2 (5 bases). CDR3 size: 13 residues. Trimming removed 5 bases from V and 2 bases from J, with 10 bases in between. Germline V CDR1 and CDR2: ENHRY, SYGVKD. CDR3 amino acids: CAISRGSTYEQYF. The DNA of the CDR3 is TGTGCCATCAGTCGGGGTTCAACCTACGAGCAGTACTTC.

The chain has TRBV27 and TRBJ2-1, with D possibly matching TRBD1 (6 bases). The CDR3 is 14 amino acids. In germline, CDR1 is MNHEY, CDR2 SMNVEV (reference sequence). V lost 3 bases, J lost 7 bases, and 13 bases lay in between. The CDR3 reads CASSFPGARNEQFF. In DNA, the CDR3 is TGTGCCAGCAGTTTTCCAGGGGCGAGAAATGAGCAGTTCTTC.

Many counts were recorded for this clonotype. The chain couples TRBV2 to TRBJ2-2; a possible D gene is TRBD2 (6 bases). The V end lost 7 bases, the J end lost 8 bases, and 20 bases lay between the germline ends. Germline V lookup: CDR1 SNHLY, CDR2 FYNNEI. The CDR3 spans 15 residues. In nucleotides, the CDR3 is TGTGCCAGCACCTACCCCGCGGAGGGTTCGGGGGAGCTGTTTTTT. Protein product: CASTYPAEGSGELFF.

The V gene is TRBV3-1, the J gene TRBJ2-3; 9 nucleotides line up with TRBD2. The CDR3 loop spans 17 amino acids. Germline V gene sequence: CDR1 LGHDT, CDR2 YNNKEL (reference sequence). J was trimmed by 2 bases and V by 1 base; bases with no gene match: 7. The CDR3 DNA sequence: TGTGCCAGCAGCCAAGGTGGACTAGCGATCACCACAGATACGCAGTATTTT. Translated: CASSQGGLAITTDTQYF.

In its sample, this clonotype was seen many times. The chain employs TRBV5-1 and TRBJ1-5; 8 nucleotides match TRBD1. This CDR3 contains 16 residues. Germline CDR1 reads SGHRS; CDR2 reads YFSETQ. The V segment lost 5 bases and the J segment 4 bases; nucleotides outside the gene matches: 11. The CDR3 DNA reads TGCGCCAGCAGGTCACCATCCGACAGGGGAAATCAGCCCCAGCATTTT. Translated, it gives CASRSPSDRGNQPQHF.

This clonotype was detected only a few times. V is TRBV9 and J is TRBJ2-7; perhaps D is TRBD1 or TRBD2 (5 bases each). The germline V gene encodes CDR1 SGDLS and CDR2 YYNGEE. This CDR3 spans 14 amino acids. V gave up 3 bases and J gave up 0 bases, with 10 bases separating them. DNA of the CDR3: TGTGCCAGCAGCGAGGGACCGCCCTCCTACGAGCAGTACTTC. It encodes CASSEGPPSYEQYF.

The chain carries TRBV27 and TRBJ2-7; D is possibly TRBD2 (5 bases). The V gene's germline CDR1 is MNHEY and CDR2 SMNVEV (reference sequence). Trimming removed 2 bases at V and 5 bases at J, with 10 bases between. This CDR3 region has 13 residues. The CDR3 DNA follows: TGTGCCAGCAGTTTACGGGGTAACAACGAGCAGTACTTC. This gives the protein CASSLRGNNEQYF.

The chain joins TRBV6-1 to TRBJ1-5; a weak D match, TRBD1 (6 bases). Germline values: CDR1 MNHNS, CDR2 SASEGT. Trimming took off 8 bases at V and 4 bases at J, with 9 bases between the two ends. This CDR3 comprises 12 residues. The CDR3 nucleotides are TGTGCCAGCCTACAGGGTAATCAGCCCCAGCATTTT. Its translation is CASLQGNQPQHF.

The chain links TRBV12-3 or TRBV12-4 to TRBJ1-2; 11 bases match TRBD1. After removal of 4 bases from V and 8 bases from J, the junction contained 3 bases not matched to a gene. The CDR3 covers 13 residues. The CDR3 is CASSWDRGDGYTF. The CDR3 DNA reads TGTGCCAGCAGTTGGGACAGGGGGGACGGCTACACCTTC.

This clonotype was seen at least ten times. This chain links TRBV7-2 with TRBJ2-5; D is perhaps TRBD1 (7 bases). Germline lookup yields CDR1 SGHTA and CDR2 FQGNSA. V was cut by 5 bases and J by 3 bases, with 16 bases left in between. This CDR3 has 15 residues. CDR3 protein: CASSPGGSVKETQYF. In DNA, the CDR3 is TGTGCCAGCAGCCCAGGGGGGTCAGTAAAAGAGACCCAGTACTTC.

This clonotype was recorded many times. This chain uses TRBV6-5 with TRBJ2-6, with D unclear. V lost 3 bases and J lost 0, with 6 bases in between. This CDR3 contains 15 residues. Germline V CDR1 and CDR2: MNHEY, SVGAGI. The CDR3 region has the DNA TGTGCCAGCAGTTATTCGGCCTCTGGGGCCAACGTCCTGACTTTC. This codes for CASSYSASGANVLTF.

The chain has TRBV29-1 and TRBJ2-1, with 8 positions matching TRBD2. The ends lost 8 bases at V and 2 bases at J; junction bases unmatched: 5. CDR1 is SQVTM, CDR2 ANQGSEA, per germline. The CDR3 has 13 amino acids. The CDR3 here is CSLSGKTYNEQFF. The CDR3 DNA reads as TGCAGCCTTAGCGGGAAAACCTACAATGAGCAGTTCTTC.

There are a few counts of this clonotype. The chain has TRBV27 and TRBJ2-2; TRBD2 is a possible D gene (5 bases). The CDR3 runs to 15 residues. V was pared by 8 bases and J by 2 bases, with 15 bases between. The germline gives CDR1 MNHEY, CDR2 SMNVEV (reference sequence). CDR3 protein: CASAPLDSNTGELFF. In DNA, the CDR3 is TGTGCCAGCGCACCACTAGACTCAAACACCGGGGAGCTGTTTTTT.

This clonotype was counted many times. This chain connects TRBV7-2 to TRBJ2-1; 12 bases align to TRBD2. This CDR3 contains 16 residues. V shed 3 bases, J shed 6 bases, and the junction held 6 bases outside the gene matches. The germline V gene has CDR1 SGHTA and CDR2 FQGNSA. Written as DNA, the CDR3 is TGTGCCAGCAGCTTTTGGGCTAGCGGGAGGGGCAATGAGCAGTTCTTC. As protein: CASSFWASGRGNEQFF.

J is TRBJ1-1 and V is TRBV5-1; D is ambiguous. Germline V lookup: CDR1 SGHRS, CDR2 YFSETQ. V shed 0 bases and J shed 0 bases, with 9 bases lying between them. The CDR3 covers 15 residues. CDR3 sequence: CASSLAGRMNTEAFF. CDR3 nucleotide sequence: TGCGCCAGCAGCTTGGCTGGGAGAATGAACACTGAAGCTTTCTTT.